This T cell receptor beta chain was sequenced for a study of T-cell memory formation after mild COVID-19. Study-level findings and limits: Clones contracting across day 15 to 85 had a balanced CD4/CD8 profile; later expanding clones leaned CD4+.

5'RACE primed at constant segments yielded TCR alpha and TCR beta cDNA libraries bearing sample barcodes and UMIs. TCRdb analysed the 5' RACE reads with MiXCR anew, one entry per CDR3 protein. The sample shows about 340,000 distinct CDR3 sequences, around a sixth of them seen only once. Trimming shortened V by 5 bases and J by 3 bases, and 14 bases separated the two germline ends. The CDR3 covers 14 residues. Germline CDR1 reads SEHNR; CDR2 reads FQNEAQ (reference sequence). On this clonotype itself: What it binds is not known.

The clonotype comes from a young man who had mild COVID-19 (a few samples of this study predate the infection). Cell type and time point are not known. The specimen was PBMCs or a T cell subset sorted from them (not recorded which). The chain combines TRBV7-9 with TRBJ2-7, with D maybe TRBD1 (6 bases). The CDR3 nucleotides are TGTGCCAGCAGCCCCGGAGACAGGAACTACGAGCAGTACTTC. Its translation: CASSPGDRNYEQYF.